A selection of T cell receptor beta chains follows, all from one sample in a study of blood T cells in healthy people across ages. Via MiXCR, TCRdb re-called the 5' RACE reads, giving one row per CDR3 protein. The sample holds 800,000 to 950,000 distinct CDR3 sequences, just under 30% seen once. This sample also belongs to another study, concerning T cells of mothers and their children.

The sequenced sample consisted of blood. These receptors originate from a woman between 40 and 50 years old in good health. Each CDR3 is given with its conserved first and last residue. A D gene is named only where the DNA matches it firmly. Clone size is not always given. Where it is, it says once, few, many or a class for expanded clones.

d_call,v_call,clone_size,j_call,cdr3_aa,cdr3_nt
.,TRBV12-3/TRBV12-4,.,TRBJ2-7,CASSSPRAKSSCEQYF,TGTGCCAGCAGCTCTCCCCGCGCGAAGAGCTCCTGCGAGCAGTACTTC
.,TRBV7-2,few,TRBJ1-3,CASSLDVNTIYF,TGTGCCAGCAGCTTAGACGTGAACACCATATATTTT
.,TRBV5-6,few,TRBJ2-1,CASSEKHSYNEQFF,TGTGCCAGCAGCGAGAAACACTCCTACAATGAGCAGTTCTTC
TRBD2,TRBV9,.,TRBJ2-2,CASSAKGLANTGELFF,TGTGCCAGCAGCGCGAAGGGACTAGCGAACACCGGGGAGCTGTTTTTT
.,TRBV20-1,.,TRBJ2-7,CSAREVNEQYF,TGCAGTGCTAGAGAGGTAAACGAGCAGTACTTC
.,TRBV6-5,few,TRBJ1-2,CASSNSNYGYTF,TGTGCCAGCAGCAACAGTAACTATGGCTACACCTTC
TRBD1,TRBV7-2,.,TRBJ2-7,CANSLLGQGYINEQYF,TGTGCCAACAGCCTTCTAGGACAGGGTTATATTAACGAGCAGTACTTC
TRBD1,TRBV12-3/TRBV12-4,once,TRBJ2-1,CASSLRTGETREQFF,TGTGCCAGCAGCCTCCGGACAGGGGAGACGCGCGAGCAGTTCTTC
.,TRBV28,.,TRBJ1-4,CASSPIPQDRGELFF,TGTGCCAGCAGCCCAATCCCTCAGGATCGAGGAGAACTGTTTTTT
.,TRBV7-2,.,TRBJ1-5,CASSPDSENQPQHF,TGTGCCAGCAGCCCGGACAGTGAGAATCAGCCCCAGCATTTT
TRBD2,TRBV7-8,.,TRBJ2-1,CASSLVSGGSYEQFF,TGTGCCAGCAGCTTAGTTAGCGGGGGATCATACGAGCAGTTCTTC
.,TRBV7-9,few,TRBJ1-4,CASRSQGPNEKLFF,TGTGCCAGCAGGAGCCAGGGTCCTAATGAAAAACTGTTTTTT
.,TRBV6-4,.,TRBJ2-2,CASSRENTGELFF,TGTGCCAGCAGCCGCGAGAACACCGGGGAGCTGTTTTTT
TRBD1,TRBV3-1,many,TRBJ2-1,CASSQVVGQPNEQFF,TGTGCCAGCAGCCAAGTGGTGGGACAGCCAAATGAGCAGTTCTTC
.,TRBV7-9,.,TRBJ1-6,CASSLEGLNSPLHF,TGTGCCAGCAGCTTGGAGGGACTCAATTCACCCCTCCACTTT
.,TRBV20-1,many,TRBJ2-5,CSARAGGQETQYF,TGCAGTGCTAGAGCTGGGGGCCAAGAGACCCAGTACTTC
TRBD1,TRBV20-1,many,TRBJ2-1,CSARRDRVDNEQFF,TGCAGTGCTAGGCGGGACAGGGTGGACAATGAGCAGTTCTTC
.,TRBV6-5,.,TRBJ1-5,CASSSGRNQPQHF,TGTGCCAGCAGTTCCGGACGCAATCAGCCCCAGCATTTT
.,TRBV7-6,.,TRBJ1-5,CASSLEAAGVYSNQPQHF,TGTGCCAGCAGCTTAGAGGCCGCAGGAGTTTATAGCAATCAGCCCCAGCATTTT
.,TRBV29-1,many,TRBJ2-7,CSVESGTNSYEQYF,TGCAGCGTTGAATCAGGGACCAACTCCTACGAGCAGTACTTC
TRBD2,TRBV6-4,.,TRBJ2-3,CASSEEAGATDTQYF,TGTGCCAGCAGTGAAGAAGCGGGGGCCACAGATACGCAGTATTTT
.,TRBV11-2,.,TRBJ1-2,CASSLNPGPSNNNYGYTF,TGTGCCAGCAGCCTAAATCCGGGACCCTCGAATAATAACTATGGCTACACCTTC
.,TRBV5-6,few,TRBJ1-5,CASSLEERTKDLYSNQPQHF,TGTGCCAGCAGCCTGGAGGAAAGGACTAAGGACTTATATAGCAATCAGCCCCAGCATTTT
.,TRBV7-9,once,TRBJ2-3,CASSLEQGTTDTQYF,TGTGCCAGCAGCTTAGAGCAGGGGACCACAGATACGCAGTATTTT
TRBD1,TRBV5-1,once,TRBJ2-2,CASSSRQGVTGELFF,TGCGCCAGCAGCTCCAGACAGGGTGTCACCGGGGAGCTGTTTTTT
.,TRBV5-1,.,TRBJ2-7,CASSLRASIYEQYF,TGCGCCAGCAGTCTTAGAGCTTCCATCTACGAGCAGTACTTC
TRBD2,TRBV7-6,.,TRBJ2-1,CASSLTSWDEQFF,TGTGCCAGCAGCTTGACTAGCTGGGATGAGCAGTTCTTC
.,TRBV7-2,few,TRBJ1-5,CASSPGRNNQPQHF,TGTGCCAGCAGCCCCGGACGGAACAATCAGCCCCAGCATTTT